Described below is a single T cell receptor beta chain sequence and its context. Its antigen is unknown. This sample stems from a study of T-cell memory formation after mild COVID-19. Looking at the study overall: Clusters were largely donor specific. Study-level findings and limits: Balance between CD4 and CD8 was seen in clones contracting day 15 to 85, and a CD4+ lean was seen in later expanders. Prior to infection, memory already included some responding clones, suggesting cross-reactive memory joined.

The V gene lost 3 bases and the J gene lost 5 bases, with 7 bases spanning the gap. The CDR3 runs to 12 residues. Barcoded TCR alpha and TCR beta cDNA libraries with UMIs came from 5'RACE using constant-segment primers. MiXCR, run by TCRdb on the 5' RACE reads, gives a single entry per CDR3 protein. The top ten clones hold about 12% of a sample with almost 550,000 distinct CDR3 sequences, roughly 22% of them seen once. The sequence was collected from an adult woman who had mild COVID-19 (a few samples of this study predate the infection). Cell type and time point are not known. Input material: PBMCs or a T cell subset sorted from them (not recorded which). The rearrangement joins TRBV12-3 or TRBV12-4 to TRBJ2-5; D ambiguous. The CDR3 region is CASSFTRETQYF. Here the CDR3 DNA reads TGTGCCAGCAGTTTTACCCGGGAGACCCAGTACTTC.